This is a list of T cell receptor beta chains from one sample in a study of blood T cell repertoires in COVID-19. Assay used: immunoSEQ multiplex PCR; TCRdb lists only in-frame clones, some missing. Here the sample spans some 200,000 clones, approximately 83% being singletons. Sequencing was performed on peripheral blood. These TCRs come from a woman in her 30s who had recovered from COVID-19. The CDR3 runs from the conserved cysteine through the conserved F or W. A D gene is named only where the DNA matches it firmly. Rows may omit the clone size; those that give it use once, few, many or a size class.

d_gene,v_gene,j_gene,abundance,CDR3nt,CDR3aa
TRBD2,TRBV5-1,TRBJ2-5,-,TGCGCCAGCAGCTCGATAAGCGGGACAGAGACCCAGTACTTC,CASSSISGTETQYF
-,TRBV6-5,TRBJ1-2,-,TGTGCCAGCAGTTACAGAGGAAACCTTAACTATGGCTACACCTTC,CASSYRGNLNYGYTF
-,TRBV27,TRBJ1-2,-,TGTGCCAGCAGTCCGGGAGGTGGGGGGCGGGGCTACACCTTC,CASSPGGGGRGYTF
TRBD2,TRBV6-6,TRBJ2-5,few,TGTGCCAGCACCCCCCCGGGAGGACCAGAGACCCAGTACTTC,CASTPPGGPETQYF
TRBD2,TRBV19,TRBJ2-1,-,TGTGCCAGTTCCGGGGGGTATGAGCAGTTCTTC,CASSGGYEQFF
TRBD1,TRBV12-5,TRBJ2-3,-,TGTGCTAGTGCTTTGACAGGGAGATCAGATACGCAGTATTTT,CASALTGRSDTQYF
-,TRBV4-1,TRBJ2-5,-,TGCGCCAGCAGCTATCGGACAGAAATAGAGACCCAGTACTTC,CASSYRTEIETQYF
-,TRBV6-5,TRBJ2-1,-,TGTGCCAGCAGTTACATGGGGAAGGGGCATGAGGATGAGCAGTTCTTC,CASSYMGKGHEDEQFF
TRBD2,TRBV5-4,TRBJ2-5,-,TGTGCCAGCAGCTTAAAACTAGCGGTCCAAGAGACCCAGTACTTC,CASSLKLAVQETQYF
-,TRBV28,TRBJ1-1,-,TGTGCCAGCAGTTTATGGAGTTCGGGGGCTGAAGCTTTCTTT,CASSLWSSGAEAFF
TRBD2,TRBV13,TRBJ2-7,-,TGTGCCAGCAGCTTAACTAGCGGCAGCTCCTACGAGCAGTACTTC,CASSLTSGSSYEQYF
TRBD1,TRBV6-5,TRBJ2-7,-,TGTGCCAGCAACGCAGGACAGGCCTACGAGCAGTACTTC,CASNAGQAYEQYF
-,TRBV6-2/TRBV6-3,TRBJ1-1,-,TGTGCCAGCAGTTACAACCAGGGGCAGATTTACACTGAAGCTTTCTTT,CASSYNQGQIYTEAFF
TRBD2,TRBV5-1,TRBJ2-1,-,TGCGCCAGCAGCGGAATTGCTAGCGGGAGGTCAAAGGAAGAATCCTACAATGAGCAGTTCTTC,CASSGIASGRSKEESYNEQFF
-,TRBV29-1,TRBJ2-3,-,TGCAGCGTTGAAGCGAGGAACACAGATACGCAGTATTTT,CSVEARNTDTQYF
-,TRBV28,TRBJ2-1,few,TGTGCCAGCAGGAGACAACCCCTTGAGCAGTTCTTC,CASRRQPLEQFF
-,TRBV19,TRBJ1-1,once,TGTGCCAGTAGTCCCCCGAGAAACTTCATGAACACTGAAGCTTTCTTT,CASSPPRNFMNTEAFF
TRBD1,TRBV5-1,TRBJ1-2,few,TGCGCCAGCAGCTTGGTGGGACAGAACTATGGCTACACCTTC,CASSLVGQNYGYTF
-,TRBV5-4,TRBJ1-4,-,TGTGCCAGCAGCTCACAATTGTTTAATGAAAAACTGTTTTTT,CASSSQLFNEKLFF
-,TRBV5-1,TRBJ1-1,-,TGCGCCAGCAGCTTAACAGGGTCCACTGAAGCTTTCTTT,CASSLTGSTEAFF
TRBD1,TRBV29-1,TRBJ2-1,-,TGCAGCGTTGTCGGATCAGGGGGCGCCTACAATGAGCAGTTCTTC,CSVVGSGGAYNEQFF
-,TRBV5-4,TRBJ1-4,-,TGTGCCAGCAGCCCGGCGGGGGGGGGCAATGAAAAACTGTTTTTT,CASSPAGGGNEKLFF